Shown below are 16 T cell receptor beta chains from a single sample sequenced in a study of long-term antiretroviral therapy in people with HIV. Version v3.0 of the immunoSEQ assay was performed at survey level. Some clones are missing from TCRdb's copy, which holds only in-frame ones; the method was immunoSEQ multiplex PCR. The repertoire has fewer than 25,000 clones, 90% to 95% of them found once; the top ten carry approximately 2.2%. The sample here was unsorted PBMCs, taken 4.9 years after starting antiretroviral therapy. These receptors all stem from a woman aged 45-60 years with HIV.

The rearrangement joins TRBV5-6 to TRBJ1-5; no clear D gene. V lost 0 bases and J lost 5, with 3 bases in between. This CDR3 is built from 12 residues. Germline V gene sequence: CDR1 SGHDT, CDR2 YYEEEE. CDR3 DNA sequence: TGTGCCAGCAGCTTGGGGGATCAGCCCCAGCATTTT. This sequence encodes CASSLGDQPQHF. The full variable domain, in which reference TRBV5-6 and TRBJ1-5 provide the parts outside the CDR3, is DAGVTQSPTHLIKTRGQQVTLRCSPKSGHDTVSWYQQALGQGPQFIFQYYEEEERQRGNFPDRFSGHQFPNYSSELNVNALLLGDSALYLCASSLGDQPQHFGDGTRLSIL.

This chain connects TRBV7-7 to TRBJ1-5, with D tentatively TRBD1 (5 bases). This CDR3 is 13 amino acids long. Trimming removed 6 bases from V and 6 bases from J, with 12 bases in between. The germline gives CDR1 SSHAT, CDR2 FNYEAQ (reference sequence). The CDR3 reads CASSPGFGQPQHF. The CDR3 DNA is TGTGCCAGCAGTCCAGGGTTCGGTCAGCCCCAGCATTTT.

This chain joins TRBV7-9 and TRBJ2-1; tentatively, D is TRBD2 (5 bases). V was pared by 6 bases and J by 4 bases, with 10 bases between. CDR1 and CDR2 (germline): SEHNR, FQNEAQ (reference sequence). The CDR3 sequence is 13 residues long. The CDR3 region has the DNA TGTGCCAGCAGGGACTTTATATACAATGAGCAGTTCTTC. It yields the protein CASRDFIYNEQFF.

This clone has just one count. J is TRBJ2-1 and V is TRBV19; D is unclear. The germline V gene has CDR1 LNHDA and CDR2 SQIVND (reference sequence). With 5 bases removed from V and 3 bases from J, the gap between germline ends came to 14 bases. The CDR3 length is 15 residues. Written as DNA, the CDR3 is TGTGCCAGTAGTCCGGTGACTGGTATCTACAATGAGCAGTTCTTC. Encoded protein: CASSPVTGIYNEQFF.

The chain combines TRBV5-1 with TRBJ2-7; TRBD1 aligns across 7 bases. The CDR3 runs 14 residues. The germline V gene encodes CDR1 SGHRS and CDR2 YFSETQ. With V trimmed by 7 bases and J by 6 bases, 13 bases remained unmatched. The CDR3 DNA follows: TGCGCCAGCCAACAGGGGACGGAGGTGGTCGAGCAGTACTTC. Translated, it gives CASQQGTEVVEQYF.

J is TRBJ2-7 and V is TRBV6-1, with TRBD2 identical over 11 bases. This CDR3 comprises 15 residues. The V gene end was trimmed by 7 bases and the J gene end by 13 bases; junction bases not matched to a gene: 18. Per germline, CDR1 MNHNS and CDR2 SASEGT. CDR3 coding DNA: TGTGCCAGCACCACCACCCTAGCGGGAGGCGCCCACCGTTACTTC. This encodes CASTTTLAGGAHRYF.

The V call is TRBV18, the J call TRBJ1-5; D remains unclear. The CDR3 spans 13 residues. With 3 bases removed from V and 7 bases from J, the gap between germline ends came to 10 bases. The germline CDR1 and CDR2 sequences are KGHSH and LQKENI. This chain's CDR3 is CASSPSGLQPQHF. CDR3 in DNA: TGTGCCAGCTCACCTTCAGGTCTCCAGCCCCAGCATTTT.

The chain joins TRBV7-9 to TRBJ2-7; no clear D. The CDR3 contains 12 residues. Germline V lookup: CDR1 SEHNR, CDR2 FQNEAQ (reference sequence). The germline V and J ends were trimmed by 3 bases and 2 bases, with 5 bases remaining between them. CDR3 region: CASSFDAYEQYF. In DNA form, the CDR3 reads TGTGCCAGCAGCTTTGATGCCTACGAGCAGTACTTC.

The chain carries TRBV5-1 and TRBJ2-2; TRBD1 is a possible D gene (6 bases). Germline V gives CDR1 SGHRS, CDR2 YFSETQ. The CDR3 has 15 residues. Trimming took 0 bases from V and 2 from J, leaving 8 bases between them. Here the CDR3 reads CASSLGGGNTGELFF. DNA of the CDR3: TGCGCCAGCAGCTTGGGAGGGGGAAACACCGGGGAGCTGTTTTTT.

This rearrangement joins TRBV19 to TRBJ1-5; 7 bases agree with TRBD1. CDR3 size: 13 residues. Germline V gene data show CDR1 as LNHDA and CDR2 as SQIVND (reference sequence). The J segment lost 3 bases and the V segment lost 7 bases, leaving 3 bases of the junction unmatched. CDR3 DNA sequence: TGTGCCAGTAAGGGGGCAGTCAATCAGCCCCAGCATTTT. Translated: CASKGAVNQPQHF.

The CDR3 is CASRRSGTAVRYGYTF. The CDR3 nucleotides are TGTGCCAGCAGGCGATCCGGGACAGCAGTGCGCTATGGCTACACCTTC. The rearrangement links TRBV7-2 to TRBJ1-2; 7 nucleotides line up with TRBD1. CDR3 length equals 16 residues. The V and J ends lost 6 bases and 4 bases, in that order; junction bases with no gene match: 14. The germline CDR1 and CDR2 sequences are SGHTA and FQGNSA.

As DNA, the CDR3 is TGTGCCAGCAGCTTAGTCATGGGTCCTTGGAACGAGCAGTACTTC. Its protein is CASSLVMGPWNEQYF. The V gene is TRBV7-6, the J gene TRBJ2-7; D ambiguous. The CDR3 extends over 15 amino acids. CDR1 is SGHVS, CDR2 FNYEAQ, per germline. Trimming stripped 1 base from V and 5 bases from J, with 15 bases between.

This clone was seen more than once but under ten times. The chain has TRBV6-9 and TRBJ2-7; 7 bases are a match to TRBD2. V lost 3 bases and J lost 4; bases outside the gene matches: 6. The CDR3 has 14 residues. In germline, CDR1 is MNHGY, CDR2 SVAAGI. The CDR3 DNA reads TGTGCCAGCAGTTACTCGCTAGCGGAGTACGAGCAGTACTTC. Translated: CASSYSLAEYEQYF.

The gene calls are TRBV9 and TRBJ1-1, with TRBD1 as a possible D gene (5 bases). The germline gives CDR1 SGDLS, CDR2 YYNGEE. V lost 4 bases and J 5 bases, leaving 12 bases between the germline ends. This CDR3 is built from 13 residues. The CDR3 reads CASSPGGITEAFF. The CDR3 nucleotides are TGTGCCAGCAGCCCCGGGGGTATAACTGAAGCTTTCTTT.

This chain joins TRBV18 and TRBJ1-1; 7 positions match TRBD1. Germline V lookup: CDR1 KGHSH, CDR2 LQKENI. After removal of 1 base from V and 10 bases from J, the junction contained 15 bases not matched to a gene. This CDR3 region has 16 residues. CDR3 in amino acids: CASSPRTTGENKGAFF. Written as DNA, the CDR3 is TGTGCCAGCTCACCACGAACTACAGGGGAAAATAAGGGAGCTTTCTTT.

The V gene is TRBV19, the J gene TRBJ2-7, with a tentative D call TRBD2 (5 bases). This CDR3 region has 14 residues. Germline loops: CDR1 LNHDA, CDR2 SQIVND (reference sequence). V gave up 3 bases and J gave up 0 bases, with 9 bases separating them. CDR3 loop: CASSIGESSYEQYF. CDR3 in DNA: TGTGCCAGTAGTATTGGGGAGAGCTCCTACGAGCAGTACTTC.